The TCR beta chain under discussion was sequenced for a study of T cell responses to AZD1222 COVID-19 vaccine. Overall study: Pooled in the analysis were second doses at about 4 or about 12 weeks. Study results and caveats: White British ancestry dominated among donors, who included more females, and clonal diversity was possibly underestimated.

CDR3 length equals 17 residues. V gave up 4 bases and J gave up 1 base, with 17 bases separating them. CDR1 is MNHEY, CDR2 SMNVEV, per germline (reference sequence). Details on this clone: Its antigen is unknown.

Data came from immunoSEQ multiplex PCR; TCRdb stores just in-frame clones and leaves some out. Of some 120,000 clones listed, less than 95% are singletons. This specimen was peripheral blood, taken on day 0 of AZD1222 vaccination. The rearrangement joins TRBV27 to TRBJ2-1, with a tentative D call TRBD1 (6 bases). The TCR was taken from an adult in good health. In nucleotides, the CDR3 is TGTGCCAGCAGTTCCCTCCAAACAGGGTTTTCCTACAATGAGCAGTTCTTC. As protein: CASSSLQTGFSYNEQFF.